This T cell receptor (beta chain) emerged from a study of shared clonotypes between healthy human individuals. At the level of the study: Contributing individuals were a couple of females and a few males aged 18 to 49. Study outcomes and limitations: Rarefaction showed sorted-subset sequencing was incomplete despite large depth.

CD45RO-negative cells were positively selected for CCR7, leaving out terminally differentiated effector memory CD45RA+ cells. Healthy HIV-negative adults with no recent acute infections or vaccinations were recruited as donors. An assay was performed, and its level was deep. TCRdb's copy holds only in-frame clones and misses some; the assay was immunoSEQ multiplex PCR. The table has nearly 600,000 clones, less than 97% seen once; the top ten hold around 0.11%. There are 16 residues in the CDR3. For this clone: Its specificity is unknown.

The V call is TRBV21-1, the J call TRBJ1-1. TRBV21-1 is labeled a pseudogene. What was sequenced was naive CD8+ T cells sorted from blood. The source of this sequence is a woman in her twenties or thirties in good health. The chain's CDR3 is CASSAGVATQRTEAFF. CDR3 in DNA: TGTGCCAGCAGCGCAGGCGTAGCTACACAACGCACTGAAGCTTTCTTT.